The 32 T cell receptor beta chains presented below share a single source sample, sequenced in a study of cytomegalovirus exposure and HLA in healthy donors. Primers: 60 Vbeta forward and 13 Jbeta reverse. Method: immunoSEQ multiplex PCR; TCRdb's copy keeps in-frame clones and lacks some. The sample has 150,000 or so clones; 60% to 80% are singletons. Specimen: PBMCs. The receptors shown here come from a woman between 45 and 65 years old in good health and CMV-seropositive.

This clone was recorded once. The chain joins TRBV5-1 to TRBJ1-3; no firm D call. The germline V gene has CDR1 SGHRS and CDR2 YFSETQ. V lost 0 bases and J lost 0, with 13 bases in between. This CDR3 comprises 17 residues. CDR3 sequence reads: CASSLDPRGSSGNTIYF. DNA for the CDR3: TGCGCCAGCAGCTTGGACCCCCGGGGTAGCTCTGGAAACACCATATATTTT.

The chain has TRBV4-1 and TRBJ2-5; 11 bases line up with TRBD2. The CDR3 is made up of 18 amino acids. Germline CDR1 reads MGHRA; CDR2 reads YSYEKL. With V trimmed by 0 bases and J by 1 base, 7 bases remained unmatched. As DNA, the CDR3 is TGCGCCAGCAGCCAAGAACTAGCGGGGGCGGTTACCCAAGAGACCCAGTACTTC. This sequence encodes CASSQELAGAVTQETQYF.

The chain recombines TRBV5-4 with TRBJ1-4; 8 nucleotides agree with TRBD1. Germline V gene sequence: CDR1 SGHNT, CDR2 YYREEE (reference sequence). J gave up 2 bases and V 4 bases, and 7 bases lay outside the gene matches. CDR3 length: 16 residues. The CDR3 spells CASSTGQGGTNEKLFF. CDR3 DNA: TGTGCCAGCAGCACAGGACAGGGTGGTACTAATGAAAAACTGTTTTTT.

The chain carries TRBV7-6 and TRBJ2-1; D ambiguous. V lost 1 base, J lost 0 bases, and 7 bases lay in between. The CDR3 is 15 residues long. The V gene's germline CDR1 is SGHVS and CDR2 FNYEAQ. CDR3 residues: CASSLVRSSYNEQFF. Here the CDR3 DNA reads TGTGCCAGCAGCTTAGTCCGGAGCTCCTACAATGAGCAGTTCTTC.

The rearrangement joins TRBV4-1 to TRBJ1-6, with 7 positions matching TRBD1. The V gene end was trimmed by 1 base and the J gene end by 8 bases; junction bases not matched to a gene: 14. CDR3 length: 18 residues. Germline CDR1 is MGHRA and CDR2 is YSYEKL. For the CDR3, the DNA is TGCGCCAGCAGCCAAGGAAGAATTTGGGGACAGAGATATTCACCCCTCCACTTT. This codes for CASSQGRIWGQRYSPLHF.

This clone appeared a single time. The CDR3 here is CASSGTSGRPNTQYF. CDR3 sequence (DNA): TGTGCCAGCAGTGGAACTAGCGGGAGACCCAATACGCAGTATTTT. This chain joins TRBV2 and TRBJ2-3, with 11 bases aligning to TRBD2. Germline CDR1 reads SNHLY; CDR2 reads FYNNEI. The CDR3 runs to 15 residues. V trimming: 4 bases; J trimming: 7 bases; junction bases outside the gene matches: 7.

This chain uses TRBV4-3 with TRBJ2-1; D remains ambiguous. Per the germline V gene, CDR1 is LGHNA and CDR2 is YSLEER. This CDR3 contains 15 residues. V was trimmed by 0 bases and J by 2 bases, leaving 8 bases between them. This chain's CDR3 is CASSQDTTTYNEQFF. CDR3 bases: TGCGCCAGCAGCCAAGATACGACAACCTACAATGAGCAGTTCTTC.

The rearrangement joins TRBV7-2 to TRBJ2-2; D call uncertain. CDR3 size: 14 residues. The germline V gene has CDR1 SGHTA and CDR2 FQGNSA. Trimming took off 1 base at V and 7 bases at J, with 10 bases between the two ends. In nucleotides, the CDR3 is TGTGCCAGCAGCTTAGATCTAGTTTTCGGGGAGCTGTTTTTT. This sequence encodes CASSLDLVFGELFF.

This chain connects TRBV2 to TRBJ2-2, with a weak D call TRBD2 (5 bases). The CDR3 sequence is 13 residues long. In germline, CDR1 is SNHLY, CDR2 FYNNEI. V lost 7 bases to trimming and J lost 13 bases, with 19 bases between them. The CDR3 bases are TGTGCCAGCACCATAATAGCGAAGGGAAGGCTGTTTTTT. This gives the protein CASTIIAKGRLFF.

The chain carries TRBV5-8 and TRBJ1-1, with a tentative D call TRBD1 (6 bases). The CDR3 runs 14 residues. Looked up from germline, CDR1 is SGHTS and CDR2 is YDEGEE. V lost 5 bases and J lost 4, with 15 bases in between. The CDR3 protein is CASSQRGRGTEAFF. The CDR3 coding sequence is TGTGCCAGCAGTCAGAGGGGCAGGGGCACTGAAGCTTTCTTT.

J is TRBJ1-5 and V is TRBV15; D is uncertain. The ends were cut back, 0 bases at V and 6 bases at J, with 6 bases in the middle. CDR1 is LNHNV and CDR2 is YYDKDF in the germline V gene (reference sequence). This CDR3 contains 13 residues. CDR3: CATSRDLGQPQHF. The CDR3 coding sequence is TGTGCCACCAGCAGAGATCTAGGTCAGCCCCAGCATTTT.

This chain links TRBV5-6 with TRBJ1-1, with a weak D call TRBD1 (5 bases). CDR3 size: 14 residues. Germline V gene lookup returns CDR1 SGHDT and CDR2 YYEEEE. Trimming left V 4 bases short and J 3 bases short, with 13 bases between. The CDR3 DNA sequence: TGTGCCAGCAGCCCGGGGGACGGCTACACTGAAGCTTTCTTT. Protein: CASSPGDGYTEAFF.

This clone came up a few times. The chain's CDR3 is CASSLGDRQETQYF. Here the CDR3 DNA reads TGTGCCAGCAGTTTGGGGGACAGACAAGAGACCCAGTACTTC. The chain employs TRBV28 and TRBJ2-5; 7 nucleotides agree with TRBD1. This CDR3 contains 14 residues. The junction had 3 bases not matched to a gene; V was cut back by 3 bases and J by 2 bases. CDR1 and CDR2 from the germline V gene are MDHEN and SYDVKM.

The gene calls are TRBV7-8 and TRBJ2-2; D is possibly TRBD1 (5 bases). This CDR3 has 15 amino acids. Germline assignment: CDR1 SGHVS and CDR2 FQNEAQ. Trimming took 5 bases from V and 1 from J, leaving 11 bases between them. The CDR3 nucleotides are TGTGCCAGCAGCCCGACAGCCAAGAACACCGGGGAGCTGTTTTTT. The encoded protein is CASSPTAKNTGELFF.

V and J are TRBV12-5 and TRBJ1-5; D remains unclear. Looked up from germline, CDR1 is LGHNT and CDR2 is FRNRAP. Trimming cost V 4 bases and J 4 bases, with 5 bases left between them. The CDR3 has 12 residues. CDR3 sequence: CASGSLNQPQHF. Written as DNA, the CDR3 is TGTGCTAGTGGTTCGTTAAATCAGCCCCAGCATTTT.

The genes are TRBV5-1 and TRBJ2-7, with D tentatively TRBD2 (5 bases). V lost 3 bases to trimming and J lost 0 bases, with 16 bases between them. Germline V gene lookup returns CDR1 SGHRS and CDR2 YFSETQ. This CDR3 contains 16 residues. This CDR3 is CASSSRGFSSSYEQYF. In nucleotides, the CDR3 is TGCGCCAGCAGCTCTCGAGGGTTCAGTAGCTCCTACGAGCAGTACTTC. The full variable domain, in which reference TRBV5-1 and TRBJ2-7 provide the parts outside the CDR3, is KAGVTQTPRYLIKTRGQQVTLSCSPISGHRSVSWYQQTPGQGLQFLFEYFSETQRNKGNFPGRFSGRQFSNSRSEMNVSTLELGDSALYLCASSSRGFSSSYEQYFGPGTRLTVT.

J is TRBJ2-3 and V is TRBV10-1, with D possibly being TRBD2 (5 bases). Per germline, CDR1 WNHNN and CDR2 SYGVQD (reference sequence). The V and J ends lost 6 bases and 3 bases respectively, with 10 bases between them. This CDR3 spans 13 amino acids. The DNA for the CDR3 is TGCGCCAGCAGCCGCAGCGGAACAGATACGCAGTATTTT. Residues: CASSRSGTDTQYF.

The chain combines TRBV7-2 with TRBJ1-5; 7 nucleotides align to TRBD1. The CDR3 sequence is 12 residues long. Trimming cost V 1 base and J 9 bases; bases outside gene matches: 0. Germline loops: CDR1 SGHTA, CDR2 FQGNSA. The CDR3 nucleotides are TGTGCCAGCAGCTTAGACAGGGGGCCCCAGCATTTT. This sequence encodes CASSLDRGPQHF.

V is TRBV2 and J is TRBJ1-1; no clear D gene. CDR3 length: 13 residues. V lost 3 bases and J 4 bases, leaving 9 bases between the germline ends. From germline, CDR1 is SNHLY and CDR2 FYNNEI. This CDR3 reads CASSDGGGTEAFF. The CDR3 DNA follows: TGTGCCAGCAGTGACGGTGGAGGCACTGAAGCTTTCTTT.

The genes are TRBV27 and TRBJ2-5; 12 bases line up with TRBD2. The tail of the sequence fits TRBJ2-7 better, so the J call may be wrong. This CDR3 comprises 16 residues. Germline V CDR1 and CDR2: MNHEY, SMNVEV (reference sequence). CDR3 sequence reads: CASSLSRASGRAEQYF. The DNA for the CDR3 is TGTGCCAGCAGTTTATCGAGGGCTAGCGGGAGGGCCGAGCAGTACTTC.

The chain joins TRBV5-1 to TRBJ1-6, with 8 positions matching TRBD1. This CDR3 comprises 15 residues. The germline CDR1 and CDR2 sequences are SGHRS and YFSETQ. V dropped 4 bases and J dropped 7; count of bases not matched to a gene: 7. The CDR3 bases are TGCGCCAGCAGCGTGCGGACAGGGCAGAATTCACCCCTCCACTTT. As protein: CASSVRTGQNSPLHF.

The CDR3 DNA sequence: TGTGCCAGCAGCTTAGAGACCGACAGGCGGGATGAAAAACTGTTTTTT. This sequence encodes CASSLETDRRDEKLFF. The chain has TRBV7-4 and TRBJ1-4; D might be TRBD1 (6 bases). Germline CDR1 reads SGHVT; CDR2 reads SQSDAQ. Trimming removed 1 base at V and 6 bases at J, with 15 bases between. The CDR3 runs to 16 residues.

This chain joins TRBV7-2 and TRBJ2-5; possibly TRBD2 for D (5 bases). Germline V lookup: CDR1 SGHTA, CDR2 FQGNSA. The V gene lost 2 bases and the J gene lost 3 bases, with 10 bases spanning the gap. The CDR3 is made up of 14 amino acids. CDR3 DNA: TGTGCCAGCAGCTTATCCGTGGGAGAAGAGACCCAGTACTTC. This codes for CASSLSVGEETQYF. The full variable domain, rest sourced from reference TRBV7-2 and TRBJ2-5, is GAGVSQSPSNKVTEKGKDVELRCDPISGHTALYWYRQSLGQGLEFLIYFQGNSAPDKSGLPSDRFSAERTGGSVSTLTIQRTQQEDSAVYLCASSLSVGEETQYFGPGTRLLVL.

This rearrangement joins TRBV2 to TRBJ2-7; a weak D match, TRBD2 (5 bases). Germline V lookup: CDR1 SNHLY, CDR2 FYNNEI. The CDR3 length is 12 residues. Trimming shortened V by 6 bases and J by 2 bases, and 8 bases separated the two germline ends. Here the CDR3 reads CASSAGTYEQYF. The CDR3 DNA reads TGTGCCAGCAGCGCCGGGACCTACGAGCAGTACTTC.

This sequence joins TRBV6-5 and TRBJ2-4; 7 nucleotides agree with TRBD2. CDR1 and CDR2 from the germline V gene are MNHEY and SVGAGI. The CDR3 length is 15 residues. The J segment lost 1 base and the V segment lost 9 bases, leaving 9 bases of the junction unmatched. CDR3 nucleotides: TGTGCCAGTAGACCGGCGGGAGTGGCCAAAAACATTCAGTACTTC. Translating it yields CASRPAGVAKNIQYF.

V and J are TRBV18 and TRBJ2-7; D is possibly TRBD2 (7 bases). CDR1 and CDR2 (germline): KGHSH, LQKENI. The CDR3 loop spans 16 amino acids. The V gene lost 3 bases and the J gene lost 4 bases, with 19 bases spanning the gap. The CDR3: CASSPSGGRAQYEQYF. CDR3 in DNA: TGTGCCAGCTCACCGTCGGGGGGCAGGGCCCAATACGAGCAGTACTTC.

The chain recombines TRBV5-1 with TRBJ1-2, with TRBD1 matching 7 bases. This CDR3 spans 17 amino acids. Germline V gives CDR1 SGHRS, CDR2 YFSETQ. V was clipped by 1 base and J by 2 bases; unmatched bases: 11. Here the CDR3 reads CASSLLPPTGINYGYTF. CDR3 bases: TGCGCCAGCAGCTTGCTACCCCCGACAGGGATCAACTATGGCTACACCTTC.

The CDR3 sequence is CASSLNRYSPLHF. In DNA, the CDR3 is TGCGCCAGCAGCCTAAATCGATATTCACCCCTCCACTTT. The V call is TRBV5-1, the J call TRBJ1-6; no firm D call. V was shortened by 4 bases and J by 8 bases, with 10 bases between the two germline ends. CDR3 length: 13 residues. CDR1 is SGHRS and CDR2 is YFSETQ in the germline V gene.

The chain has TRBV4-2 and TRBJ2-1, with D possibly TRBD2 on 6 matching bases. The CDR3 is made up of 14 amino acids. CDR1 is LGHNA and CDR2 is YNFKEQ in the germline V gene. Trimming cost V 2 bases and J 7 bases, with 12 bases left between them. The DNA for the CDR3 is TGTGCCAGCAGCCAAAGGGAAGGGAGGAATGAGCAGTTCTTC. Translated, it gives CASSQREGRNEQFF.

CDR3 DNA: TGCGCCAGCAGCTCCGGACAGGGGGTATATTACGAGCAGTACTTC. Its translation: CASSSGQGVYYEQYF. The rearrangement uses TRBV5-1 and TRBJ2-7, with TRBD1 matching 10 bases. The CDR3 covers 15 residues. After removal of 3 bases from V and 4 bases from J, the junction contained 7 bases not matched to a gene. Germline CDR1 and CDR2: SGHRS and YFSETQ.

The CDR3 sequence is CASSYVRGTEAFF. The CDR3 DNA sequence: TGTGCCAGCAGTTACGTGCGAGGGACTGAAGCTTTCTTT. This chain joins TRBV6-5 and TRBJ1-1, with D unclear. Germline values: CDR1 MNHEY, CDR2 SVGAGI. The CDR3 length is 13 residues. V was trimmed by 2 bases and J by 5 bases, leaving 9 bases between them.

This clone was counted only a few times. This rearrangement joins TRBV25-1 to TRBJ2-1, with 9 bases aligning to TRBD2. Germline-derived CDR1 and CDR2 are MGHDK and SYGVNS. V lost 10 bases to trimming and J lost 5 bases; unmatched junction nucleotides: 9. This CDR3 has 14 amino acids. DNA of the CDR3: TGTGCCACTGGAGGGCGGGGGGGAAACAATGAGCAGTTCTTC. It codes for CATGGRGGNNEQFF.